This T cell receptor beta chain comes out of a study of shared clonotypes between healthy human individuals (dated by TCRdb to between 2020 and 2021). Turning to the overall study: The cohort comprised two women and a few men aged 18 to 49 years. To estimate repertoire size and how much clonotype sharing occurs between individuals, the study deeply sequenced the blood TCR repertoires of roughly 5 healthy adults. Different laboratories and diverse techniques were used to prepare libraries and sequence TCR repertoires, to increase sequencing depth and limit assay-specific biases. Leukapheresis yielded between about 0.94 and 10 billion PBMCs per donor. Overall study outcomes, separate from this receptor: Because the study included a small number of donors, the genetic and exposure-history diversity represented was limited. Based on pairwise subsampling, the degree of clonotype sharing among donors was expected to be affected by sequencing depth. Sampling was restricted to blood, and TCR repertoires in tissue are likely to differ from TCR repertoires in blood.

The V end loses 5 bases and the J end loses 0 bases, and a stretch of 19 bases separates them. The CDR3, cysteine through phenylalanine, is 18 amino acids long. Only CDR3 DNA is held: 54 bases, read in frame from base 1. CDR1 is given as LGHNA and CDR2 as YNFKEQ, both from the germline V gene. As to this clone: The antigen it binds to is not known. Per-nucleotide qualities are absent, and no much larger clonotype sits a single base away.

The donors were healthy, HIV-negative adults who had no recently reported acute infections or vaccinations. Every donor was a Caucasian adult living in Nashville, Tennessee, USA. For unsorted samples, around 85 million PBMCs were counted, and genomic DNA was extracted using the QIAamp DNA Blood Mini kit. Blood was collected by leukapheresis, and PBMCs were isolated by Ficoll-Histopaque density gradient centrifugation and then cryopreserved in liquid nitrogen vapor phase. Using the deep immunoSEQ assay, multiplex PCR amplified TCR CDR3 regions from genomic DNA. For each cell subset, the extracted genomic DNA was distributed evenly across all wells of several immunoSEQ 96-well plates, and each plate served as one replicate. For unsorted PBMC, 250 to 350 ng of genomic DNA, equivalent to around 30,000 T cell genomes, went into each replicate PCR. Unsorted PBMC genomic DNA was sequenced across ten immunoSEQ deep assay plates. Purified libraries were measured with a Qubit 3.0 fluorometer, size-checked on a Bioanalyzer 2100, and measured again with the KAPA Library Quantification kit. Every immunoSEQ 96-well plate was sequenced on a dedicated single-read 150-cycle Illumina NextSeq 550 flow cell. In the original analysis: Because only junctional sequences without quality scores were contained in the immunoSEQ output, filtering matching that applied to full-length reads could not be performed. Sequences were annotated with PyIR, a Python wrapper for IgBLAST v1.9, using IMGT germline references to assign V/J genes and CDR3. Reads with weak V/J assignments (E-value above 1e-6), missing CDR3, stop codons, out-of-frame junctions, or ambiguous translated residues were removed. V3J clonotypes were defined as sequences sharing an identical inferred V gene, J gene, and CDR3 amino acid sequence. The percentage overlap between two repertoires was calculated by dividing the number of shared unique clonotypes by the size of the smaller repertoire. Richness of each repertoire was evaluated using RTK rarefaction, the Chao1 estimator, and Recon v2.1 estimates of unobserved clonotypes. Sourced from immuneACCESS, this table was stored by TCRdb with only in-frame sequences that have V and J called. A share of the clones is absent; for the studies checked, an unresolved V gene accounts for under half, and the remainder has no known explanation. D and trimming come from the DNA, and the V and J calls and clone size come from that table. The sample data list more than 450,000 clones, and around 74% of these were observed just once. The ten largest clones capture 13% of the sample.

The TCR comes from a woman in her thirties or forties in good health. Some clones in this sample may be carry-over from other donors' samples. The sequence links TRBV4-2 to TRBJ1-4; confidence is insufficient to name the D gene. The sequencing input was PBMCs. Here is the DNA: TGTGCCAGCAGCTCAAATTGGGCAGCGATTGCAACTAATGAAAAACTGTTTTTT. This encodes CASSSNWAAIATNEKLFF.